The 25 T cell receptor beta chains given below trace back to one sample, sequenced in a study of T-cell memory formation after mild COVID-19. One entry per CDR3 protein, called by TCRdb with MiXCR from the 5' RACE reads. The repertoire consists of tens of thousands of distinct CDR3 sequences, with 10% to 15% occurring once and the leading ten covering around 24%. The sequenced sample consisted of PBMCs or a T cell subset sorted from them (not recorded which). The receptors originated from a man aged 18 to 29 who had mild COVID-19 (a few samples of this study predate the infection). Cell type and time point are not known.

The sample holds a few counts of this clonotype. The V call is TRBV11-2, the J call TRBJ2-1; perhaps D is TRBD1 or TRBD2 (5 bases each). V was clipped by 5 bases and J by 2 bases, with 13 bases between them. This CDR3 region has 15 residues. Germline V lookup: CDR1 SGHAT, CDR2 FQNNGV. CDR3 in amino acids: CASSDYGGTYNEQFF. For the CDR3, the DNA is TGTGCCAGCAGCGACTATGGGGGTACCTACAATGAGCAGTTCTTC.

This chain joins TRBV6-5 and TRBJ2-6; the match to TRBD1 covers 7 bases. The length of the CDR3 is 15 residues. Trimming took 7 bases from V and 3 from J; bases not matched to a gene: 6. Germline V CDR1 and CDR2: MNHEY, SVGAGI. The CDR3 loop reads CASTRQGFGANVLTF. In nucleotides, the CDR3 is TGTGCCAGCACCAGACAGGGTTTTGGGGCCAACGTCCTGACTTTC.

This clonotype was counted many times. This chain connects TRBV7-2 to TRBJ1-4; D gene ambiguous. The V end lost 6 bases, the J end lost 8 bases, and 16 bases lay between the germline ends. The CDR3 spans 14 residues. CDR1 SGHTA and CDR2 FQGNSA come from the germline V gene. CDR3 loop: CASRPREGQEKLFF. For the CDR3, the DNA is TGTGCCAGCAGACCTAGAGAAGGGCAGGAAAAACTGTTTTTT.

V usage is TRBV6-5 and J usage is TRBJ1-1; unclear D gene. The V gene's germline CDR1 is MNHEY and CDR2 SVGAGI. Between the trimmed V and J ends, which lost 5 bases and 7 bases, there was a span of 8 bases. The CDR3 runs to 11 residues. CDR3 coding DNA: TGTGCCAGCAGTCGGACGGGTGAAGCTTTCTTT. Amino acids: CASSRTGEAFF.

This clonotype was seen a few times. The chain has TRBV7-9 and TRBJ2-5; 9 bases line up with TRBD1. The ends lost 3 bases at V and 1 base at J; junction bases unmatched: 3. Germline CDR1 reads SEHNR; CDR2 reads FQNEAQ (reference sequence). The CDR3 totals 15 residues. In DNA, the CDR3 is TGTGCCAGCAGCTTGACAGGGGGGTCCCAAGAGACCCAGTACTTC. Its protein product is CASSLTGGSQETQYF.

This clonotype was detected only once. The genes are TRBV20-1 and TRBJ1-1; a weak D match, TRBD1 (6 bases). The CDR3 extends over 12 amino acids. The germline gives CDR1 DFQATT, CDR2 SNEGSKA (reference sequence). V was pared by 3 bases and J by 5 bases, with 10 bases between. Here the CDR3 reads CSASKGGTEAFF. CDR3 DNA sequence: TGCAGTGCTAGCAAAGGGGGGACTGAAGCTTTCTTT.

A few counts support this clonotype. This sequence joins TRBV24-1 and TRBJ1-1; D may be TRBD1 (5 bases). CDR3 size: 12 residues. V was pared by 9 bases and J by 3 bases, with 10 bases between. The germline V gene encodes CDR1 KGHDR and CDR2 SFDVKD. The CDR3 protein is CATLRQHTEAFF. The CDR3, as DNA: TGTGCCACCCTTAGACAGCACACTGAAGCTTTCTTT.

There are a few counts of this clonotype. The rearrangement links TRBV12-3 or TRBV12-4 to TRBJ2-1, with D possibly matching TRBD1 (5 bases). Trimming left V 4 bases short and J 15 bases short, with 16 bases between. The CDR3 contains 12 residues. The DNA of the CDR3 is TGTGCCAGCAGTTCAGGACCCAGGGCACCGTTCTTC. As protein: CASSSGPRAPFF.

This clonotype was found many times. The J gene is TRBJ2-3, the V gene TRBV7-9; 14 positions agree with TRBD2. Trimming cost V 5 bases and J 5 bases; bases outside gene matches: 6. The CDR3 consists of 16 residues. The germline CDR1 and CDR2 sequences are SEHNR and FQNEAQ (reference sequence). CDR3 DNA sequence: TGTGCCAGCAGCGACGAGACTAGCGGGAGGGGAGATACGCAGTATTTT. Its protein is CASSDETSGRGDTQYF.

This clonotype was found a few times. The chain is built from TRBV11-2 and TRBJ1-4; a weak D match, TRBD1 (6 bases). V gave up 0 bases and J gave up 8 bases, with 10 bases separating them. The CDR3 loop spans 14 amino acids. In germline, CDR1 is SGHAT, CDR2 FQNNGV. The DNA for the CDR3 is TGTGCCAGCAGCTTAGAGGGGGCGGAGGAAAAACTGTTTTTT. It translates to CASSLEGAEEKLFF.

The chain employs TRBV12-3 or TRBV12-4 and TRBJ1-1; no clear D. The CDR3 has 12 residues. Trimming took off 3 bases at V and 4 bases at J, with 6 bases between the two ends. The CDR3 coding sequence is TGTGCCAGCAGTTTGATGGCCACTGAAGCTTTCTTT. This encodes CASSLMATEAFF.

This clonotype came up a few times. This sequence joins TRBV6-1 and TRBJ1-2, with D possibly matching TRBD1 (6 bases). Per germline, CDR1 MNHNS and CDR2 SASEGT. V lost 8 bases and J 4 bases, leaving 17 bases between the germline ends. CDR3 size: 14 residues. CDR3 bases: TGTGCCAGCGGCAGGGGCCAACGGGTCTATGGCTACACCTTC. It yields the protein CASGRGQRVYGYTF.

The chain uses TRBV29-1 and TRBJ1-2; 8 bases line up with TRBD1. Germline CDR1 SQVTM, CDR2 ANQGSEA. CDR3 size: 11 residues. The ends lost 4 bases at V and 9 bases at J; junction bases unmatched: 4. CDR3 nucleotides: TGCAGCGTTGGCCGGGACAGGCGCTACACCTTC. Protein sequence: CSVGRDRRYTF.

The V and J genes are TRBV4-2 and TRBJ1-2; no definite D call. CDR1 and CDR2 from the germline V gene are LGHNA and YNFKEQ. The CDR3 is 16 residues long. The germline V and J ends were trimmed by 0 bases and 3 bases, with 14 bases remaining between them. The CDR3 is CASSQERVGSYYGYTF. DNA of the CDR3: TGTGCCAGCAGCCAAGAGAGAGTTGGCTCATACTATGGCTACACCTTC.

In this sample, this clonotype is medium-sized. The rearrangement joins TRBV5-6 to TRBJ2-3; weak D call: TRBD2 (5 bases). The V gene lost 1 base and the J gene lost 5 bases, with 17 bases spanning the gap. CDR3 length equals 16 residues. The germline CDR1 and CDR2 sequences are SGHDT and YYEEEE. This CDR3 reads CASSLTDGNRVDTQYF. CDR3 coding DNA: TGTGCCAGCAGCTTGACGGACGGGAACCGAGTAGATACGCAGTATTTT.

This clonotype was recorded a few times. The V gene is TRBV24-1, the J gene TRBJ1-1; D gene uncertain. The V and J ends lost 3 bases and 3 bases respectively, with 4 bases between them. The CDR3 contains 12 residues. The germline CDR1 and CDR2 sequences are KGHDR and SFDVKD. The CDR3 DNA sequence: TGTGCCACCAGTGATCGGGACACTGAAGCTTTCTTT. It codes for CATSDRDTEAFF.

CDR3 amino acids: CSAPDRVGSYGYTF. The CDR3 DNA sequence: TGCAGTGCACCGGACAGGGTGGGATCCTATGGCTACACCTTC. This chain uses TRBV20-1 with TRBJ1-2; 8 nucleotides align to TRBD1. CDR3 length: 14 amino acids. Germline CDR1 is DFQATT and CDR2 is SNEGSKA (reference sequence). V dropped 6 bases and J dropped 4; count of bases not matched to a gene: 10.

This clonotype was counted many times. The rearrangement joins TRBV29-1 to TRBJ2-5, with 8 bases fitting TRBD2. V dropped 6 bases and J dropped 4; count of bases not matched to a gene: 10. The CDR3 extends over 14 amino acids. CDR1 is SQVTM and CDR2 is ANQGSEA in the germline V gene. CDR3 nucleotides: TGCAGCGTGGGGAGCCAGCGGGGGATAGAGACCCAGTACTTC. Protein sequence: CSVGSQRGIETQYF.

The chain carries TRBV4-3 and TRBJ1-1, with no clear D. V was clipped by 4 bases and J by 1 base, with 16 bases between them. The CDR3 has 16 residues. In germline, CDR1 is LGHNA, CDR2 YSLEER. The CDR3 coding sequence is TGCGCCAGCAGCCTCGGAATATTCGGGGAGAACACTGAAGCTTTCTTT. This translates into CASSLGIFGENTEAFF.

The V call is TRBV5-5, the J call TRBJ1-5; D not certain. In germline, CDR1 is SGHKS, CDR2 YYEKEE (reference sequence). Trimming removed 0 bases from V and 6 bases from J, with 13 bases in between. The CDR3 consists of 15 residues. Written as DNA, the CDR3 is TGTGCCAGCAGCTTGGTAGGATCCCTGGGTCAGCCCCAGCATTTT. Translation: CASSLVGSLGQPQHF.

The gene calls are TRBV5-1 and TRBJ2-1; TRBD2 is a possible D gene (6 bases). CDR1 is SGHRS, CDR2 YFSETQ, per germline. This CDR3 has 16 amino acids. V was pared by 2 bases and J by 0 bases, with 12 bases between. This CDR3 is CASSFQGLRSYNEQFF. The CDR3 DNA sequence: TGCGCCAGCAGCTTCCAAGGACTACGCTCCTACAATGAGCAGTTCTTC.

The CDR3 is CASSQVGRIYTF. CDR3 bases: TGTGCCAGCAGCCAAGTCGGGCGGATCTACACCTTC. The rearrangement joins TRBV14 to TRBJ1-2; D gene uncertain. V lost 1 base, J lost 10 bases, and 10 bases lay in between. CDR3 length: 12 amino acids. Germline values: CDR1 SGHDN, CDR2 FVKESK. Supplemented by reference TRBV14 and TRBJ1-2, the full variable domain reads EAGVTQFPSHSVIEKGQTVTLRCDPISGHDNLYWYRRVMGKEIKFLLHFVKESKQDESGMPNNRFLAERTGGTYSTLKVQPAELEDSGVYFCASSQVGRIYTFGSGTRLTVV.

This clonotype was detected only a few times. The chain has TRBV7-9 and TRBJ1-6; D perhaps matches TRBD1 (6 bases). Deletions cut 5 bases from V and 8 bases from J, with 13 bases between. Germline assignment: CDR1 SEHNR and CDR2 FQNEAQ (reference sequence). This CDR3 is built from 14 residues. CDR3 in amino acids: CASSNDRWDSPLHF. The CDR3 nucleotides are TGTGCCAGCAGCAACGACAGGTGGGATTCACCCCTCCACTTT.

This clonotype came up a few times. The rearrangement joins TRBV9 to TRBJ2-1, with 8 bases fitting TRBD1. Trimming at V came to 0 bases and at J to 2 bases, leaving 13 bases not matched to a gene. The germline CDR1 and CDR2 sequences are SGDLS and YYNGEE. This CDR3 has 19 amino acids. As DNA, the CDR3 is TGTGCCAGCAGCGTAGGGTCACGGACAGGGCGGCCCCCCTACAATGAGCAGTTCTTC. It yields the protein CASSVGSRTGRPPYNEQFF.

This rearrangement joins TRBV5-1 to TRBJ2-5, with D maybe TRBD2 (5 bases). Trimming stripped 5 bases from V and 5 bases from J, with 13 bases between. From germline, CDR1 is SGHRS and CDR2 YFSETQ. The CDR3 is 13 residues long. CDR3 loop: CASRGGPGETQYF. The CDR3 DNA follows: TGCGCCAGCAGGGGCGGGCCCGGGGAGACCCAGTACTTC.